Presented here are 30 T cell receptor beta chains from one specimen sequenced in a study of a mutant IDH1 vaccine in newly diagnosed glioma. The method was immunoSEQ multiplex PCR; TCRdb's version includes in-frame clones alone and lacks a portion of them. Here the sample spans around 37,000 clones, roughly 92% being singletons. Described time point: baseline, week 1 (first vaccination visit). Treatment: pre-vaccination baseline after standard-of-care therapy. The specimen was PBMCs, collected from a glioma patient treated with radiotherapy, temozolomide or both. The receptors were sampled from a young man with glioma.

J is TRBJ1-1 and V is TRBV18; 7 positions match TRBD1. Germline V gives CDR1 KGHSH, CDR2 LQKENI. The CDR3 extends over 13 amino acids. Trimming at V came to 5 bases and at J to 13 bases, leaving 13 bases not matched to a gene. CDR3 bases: TGTGCCAGCTCAACAGGGGCGGGGGCTGTTGTTTTCTTT. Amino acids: CASSTGAGAVVFF.

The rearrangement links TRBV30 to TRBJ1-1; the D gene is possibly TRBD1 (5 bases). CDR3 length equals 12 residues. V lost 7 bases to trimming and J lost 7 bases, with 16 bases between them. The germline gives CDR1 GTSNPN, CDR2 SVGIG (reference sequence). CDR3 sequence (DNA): TGTGCCTCGCTGGACACCTTTTTTGAAGCTTTCTTT. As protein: CASLDTFFEAFF.

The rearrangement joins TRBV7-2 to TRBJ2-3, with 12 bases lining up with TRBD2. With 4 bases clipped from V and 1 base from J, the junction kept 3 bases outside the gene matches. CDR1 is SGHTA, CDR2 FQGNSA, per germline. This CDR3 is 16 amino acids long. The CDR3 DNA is TGTGCCAGCAGCTCTAGACTAGCGGGGGGCACAGATACGCAGTATTTT. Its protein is CASSSRLAGGTDTQYF. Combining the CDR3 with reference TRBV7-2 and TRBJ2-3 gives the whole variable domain GAGVSQSPSNKVTEKGKDVELRCDPISGHTALYWYRQSLGQGLEFLIYFQGNSAPDKSGLPSDRFSAERTGGSVSTLTIQRTQQEDSAVYLCASSSRLAGGTDTQYFGPGTRLTVL.

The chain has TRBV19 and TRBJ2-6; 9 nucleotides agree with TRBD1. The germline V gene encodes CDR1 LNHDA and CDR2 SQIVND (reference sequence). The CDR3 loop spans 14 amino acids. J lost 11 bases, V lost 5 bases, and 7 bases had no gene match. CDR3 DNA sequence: TGTGCCAGTAGTGGGGGGGACAGGGCATACGTCCTGACTTTC. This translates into CASSGGDRAYVLTF.

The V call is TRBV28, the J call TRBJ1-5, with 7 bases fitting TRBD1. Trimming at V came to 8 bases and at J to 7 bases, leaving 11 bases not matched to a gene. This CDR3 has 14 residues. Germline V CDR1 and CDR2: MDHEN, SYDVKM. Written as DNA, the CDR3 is TGTGCCAGCGACAGGGTGTTCGACAACCAGCCCCAGCATTTT. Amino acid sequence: CASDRVFDNQPQHF.

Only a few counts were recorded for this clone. CDR3 DNA: TGTGCCAGCAGCAATTGGAGTTGGACTGAAGCTTTCTTT. Translated: CASSNWSWTEAFF. The chain has TRBV14 and TRBJ1-1; D gene unclear. Germline loops: CDR1 SGHDN, CDR2 FVKESK. The CDR3 has 13 amino acids. V was trimmed by 5 bases and J by 5 bases, leaving 12 bases between them. Drawing the rest from reference TRBV14 and TRBJ1-1, the complete variable domain is EAGVTQFPSHSVIEKGQTVTLRCDPISGHDNLYWYRRVMGKEIKFLLHFVKESKQDESGMPNNRFLAERTGGTYSTLKVQPAELEDSGVYFCASSNWSWTEAFFGQGTRLTVV.

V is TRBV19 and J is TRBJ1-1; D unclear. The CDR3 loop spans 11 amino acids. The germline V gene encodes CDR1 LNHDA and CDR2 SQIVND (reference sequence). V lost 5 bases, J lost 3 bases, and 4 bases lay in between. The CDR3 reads CASSVDTEAFF. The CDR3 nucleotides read TGTGCCAGTAGTGTCGACACTGAAGCTTTCTTT.

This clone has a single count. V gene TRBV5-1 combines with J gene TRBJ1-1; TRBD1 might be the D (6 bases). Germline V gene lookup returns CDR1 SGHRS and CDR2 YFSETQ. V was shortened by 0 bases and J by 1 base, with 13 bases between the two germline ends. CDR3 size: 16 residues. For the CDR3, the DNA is TGCGCCAGCAGCTTGGCCGCAGGGGAGTGGAACACTGAAGCTTTCTTT. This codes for CASSLAAGEWNTEAFF.

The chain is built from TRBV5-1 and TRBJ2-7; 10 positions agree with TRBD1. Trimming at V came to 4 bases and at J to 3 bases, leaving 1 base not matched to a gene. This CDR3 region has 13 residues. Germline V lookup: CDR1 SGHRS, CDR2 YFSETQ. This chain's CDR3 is CASSRDRGYEQYF. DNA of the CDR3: TGCGCCAGCAGCCGGGACAGGGGCTACGAGCAGTACTTC.

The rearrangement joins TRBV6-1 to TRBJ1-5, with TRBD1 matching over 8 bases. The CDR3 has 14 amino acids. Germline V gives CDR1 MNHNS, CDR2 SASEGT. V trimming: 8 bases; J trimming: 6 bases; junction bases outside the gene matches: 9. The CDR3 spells CASQDRVESQPQHF. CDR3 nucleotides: TGTGCCAGCCAGGACAGGGTCGAGAGTCAGCCCCAGCATTTT.

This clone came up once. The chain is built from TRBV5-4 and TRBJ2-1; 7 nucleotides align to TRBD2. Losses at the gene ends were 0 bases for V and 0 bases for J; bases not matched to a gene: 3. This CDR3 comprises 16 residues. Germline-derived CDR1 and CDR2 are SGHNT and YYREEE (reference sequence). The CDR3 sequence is CASSLVGGSSYNEQFF. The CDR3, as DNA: TGTGCCAGCAGCTTGGTCGGCGGGAGCTCCTACAATGAGCAGTTCTTC. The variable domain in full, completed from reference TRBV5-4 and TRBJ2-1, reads ETGVTQSPTHLIKTRGQQVTLRCSSQSGHNTVSWYQQALGQGPQFIFQYYREEENGRGNFPPRFSGLQFPNYSSELNVNALELDDSALYLCASSLVGGSSYNEQFFGPGTRLTVL.

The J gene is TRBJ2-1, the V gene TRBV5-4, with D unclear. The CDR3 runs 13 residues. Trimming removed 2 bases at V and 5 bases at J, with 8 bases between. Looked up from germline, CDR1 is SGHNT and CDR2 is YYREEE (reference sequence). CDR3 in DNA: TGTGCCAGCAGCTTCCGAACTAACAATGAGCAGTTCTTC. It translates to CASSFRTNNEQFF.

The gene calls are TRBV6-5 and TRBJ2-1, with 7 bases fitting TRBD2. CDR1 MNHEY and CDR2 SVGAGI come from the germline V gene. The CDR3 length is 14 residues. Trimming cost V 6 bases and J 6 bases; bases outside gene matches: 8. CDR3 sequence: CASRTGTTSNEQFF. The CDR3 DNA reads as TGTGCCAGCAGGACCGGGACTACCTCCAATGAGCAGTTCTTC.

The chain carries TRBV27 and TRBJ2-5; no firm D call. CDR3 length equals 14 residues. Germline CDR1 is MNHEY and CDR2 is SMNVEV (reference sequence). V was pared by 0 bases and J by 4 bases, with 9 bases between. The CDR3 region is CASSLSPSGETQYF. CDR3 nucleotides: TGTGCCAGCAGTTTATCCCCTTCGGGAGAGACCCAGTACTTC.

DNA of the CDR3: TGTGCCAGCAGTTACTCGATGCGGGAGGGCCTAGATACGCAGTATTTT. Its protein product is CASSYSMREGLDTQYF. The rearrangement links TRBV6-5 to TRBJ2-3, with 9 bases identical to TRBD2. J gave up 5 bases and V 0 bases, and 6 bases lay outside the gene matches. The CDR3 is made up of 16 amino acids. Germline CDR1 MNHEY, CDR2 SVGAGI.

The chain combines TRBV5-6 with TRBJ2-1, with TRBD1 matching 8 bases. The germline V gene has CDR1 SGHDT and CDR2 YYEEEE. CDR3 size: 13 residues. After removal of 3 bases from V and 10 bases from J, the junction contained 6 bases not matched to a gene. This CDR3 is CASSSQGAGEQFF. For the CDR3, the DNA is TGTGCCAGCAGCTCCCAGGGGGCGGGCGAGCAGTTCTTC.

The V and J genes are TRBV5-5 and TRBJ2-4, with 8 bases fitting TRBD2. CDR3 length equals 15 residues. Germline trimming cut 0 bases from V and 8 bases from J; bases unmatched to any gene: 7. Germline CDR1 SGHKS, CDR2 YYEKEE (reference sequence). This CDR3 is CASSLVSAGVDIQYF. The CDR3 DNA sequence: TGTGCCAGCAGCTTGGTGTCAGCGGGAGTTGACATTCAGTACTTC.

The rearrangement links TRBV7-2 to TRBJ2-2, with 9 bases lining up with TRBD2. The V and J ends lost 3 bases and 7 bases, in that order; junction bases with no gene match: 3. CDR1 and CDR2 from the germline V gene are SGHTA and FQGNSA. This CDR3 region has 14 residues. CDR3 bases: TGTGCCAGCAGCTTTAAGCGGGAGGTCGGGGAGCTGTTTTTT. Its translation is CASSFKREVGELFF.

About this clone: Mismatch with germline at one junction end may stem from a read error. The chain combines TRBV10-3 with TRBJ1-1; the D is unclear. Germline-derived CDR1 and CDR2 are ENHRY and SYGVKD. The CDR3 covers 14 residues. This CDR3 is CAISKSDPSFEAFF. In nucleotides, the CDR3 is TGTGCCATCAGTAAGTCGGACCCCTCCTTTGAAGCTTTCTTT.

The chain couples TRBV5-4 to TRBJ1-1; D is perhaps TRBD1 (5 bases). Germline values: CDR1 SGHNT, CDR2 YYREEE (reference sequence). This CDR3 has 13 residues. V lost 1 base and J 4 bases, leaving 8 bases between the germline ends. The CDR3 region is CASSLSRVTEAFF. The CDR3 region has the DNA TGTGCCAGCAGCTTGTCCAGGGTCACTGAAGCTTTCTTT. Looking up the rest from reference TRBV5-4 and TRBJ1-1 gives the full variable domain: ETGVTQSPTHLIKTRGQQVTLRCSSQSGHNTVSWYQQALGQGPQFIFQYYREEENGRGNFPPRFSGLQFPNYSSELNVNALELDDSALYLCASSLSRVTEAFFGQGTRLTVV.

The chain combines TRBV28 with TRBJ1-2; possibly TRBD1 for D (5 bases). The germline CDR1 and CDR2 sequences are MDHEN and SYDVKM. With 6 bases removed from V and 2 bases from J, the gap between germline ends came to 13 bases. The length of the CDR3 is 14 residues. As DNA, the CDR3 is TGTGCCAGCAGCCTTCCGCAGGGAAACTATGGCTACACCTTC. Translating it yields CASSLPQGNYGYTF.

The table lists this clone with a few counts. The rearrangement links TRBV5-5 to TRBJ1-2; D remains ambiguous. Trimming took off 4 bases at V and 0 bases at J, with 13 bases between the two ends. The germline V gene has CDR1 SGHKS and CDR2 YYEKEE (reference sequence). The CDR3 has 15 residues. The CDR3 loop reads CASSPGGGTNYGYTF. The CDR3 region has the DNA TGTGCCAGCAGCCCCGGAGGAGGTACTAACTATGGCTACACCTTC.

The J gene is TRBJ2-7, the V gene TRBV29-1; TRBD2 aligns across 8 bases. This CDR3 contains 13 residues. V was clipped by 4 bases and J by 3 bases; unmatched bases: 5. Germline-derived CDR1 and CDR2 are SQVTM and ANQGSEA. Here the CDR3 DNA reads TGCAGCGTTGGGGGCGGGGGGTACTACGAGCAGTACTTC. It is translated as CSVGGGGYYEQYF.

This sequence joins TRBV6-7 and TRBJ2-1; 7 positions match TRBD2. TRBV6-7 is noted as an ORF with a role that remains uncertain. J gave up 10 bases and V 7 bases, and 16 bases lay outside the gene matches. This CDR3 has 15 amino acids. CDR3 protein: CASMCGSPPRMEQFF. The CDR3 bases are TGTGCCAGCATGTGCGGGAGCCCCCCGCGGATGGAGCAGTTCTTC.

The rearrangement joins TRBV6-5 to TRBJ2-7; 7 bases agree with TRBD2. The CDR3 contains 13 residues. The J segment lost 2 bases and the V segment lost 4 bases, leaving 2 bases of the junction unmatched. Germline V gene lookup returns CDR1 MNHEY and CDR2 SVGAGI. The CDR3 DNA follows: TGTGCCAGCAGTTCGCTAGCGGCCTACGAGCAGTACTTC. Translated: CASSSLAAYEQYF.

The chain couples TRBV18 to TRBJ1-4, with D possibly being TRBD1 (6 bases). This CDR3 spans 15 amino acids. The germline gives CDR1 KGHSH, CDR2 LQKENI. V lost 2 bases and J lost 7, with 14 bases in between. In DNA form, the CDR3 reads TGTGCCAGCTCACCAACAGGGTCGGAGCTTGAAAAACTGTTTTTT. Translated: CASSPTGSELEKLFF.

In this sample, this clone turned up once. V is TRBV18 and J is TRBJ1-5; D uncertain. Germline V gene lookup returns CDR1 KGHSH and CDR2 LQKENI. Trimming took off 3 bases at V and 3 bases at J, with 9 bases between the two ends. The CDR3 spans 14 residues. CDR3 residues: CASSPDGINQPQHF. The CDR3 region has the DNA TGTGCCAGCTCACCGGACGGGATCAATCAGCCCCAGCATTTT.

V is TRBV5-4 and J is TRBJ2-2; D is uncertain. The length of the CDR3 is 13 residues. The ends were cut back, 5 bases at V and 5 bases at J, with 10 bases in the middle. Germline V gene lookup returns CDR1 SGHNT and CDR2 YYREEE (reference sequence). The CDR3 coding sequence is TGTGCCAGCAGACGTGACTCGACCGGGGAGCTGTTTTTT. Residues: CASRRDSTGELFF.

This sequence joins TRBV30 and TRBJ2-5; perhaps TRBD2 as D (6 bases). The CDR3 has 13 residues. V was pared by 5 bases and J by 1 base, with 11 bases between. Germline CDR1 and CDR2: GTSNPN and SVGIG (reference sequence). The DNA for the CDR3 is TGTGCCTGGGGGTACGGGAGCCAAGAGACCCAGTACTTC. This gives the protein CAWGYGSQETQYF.

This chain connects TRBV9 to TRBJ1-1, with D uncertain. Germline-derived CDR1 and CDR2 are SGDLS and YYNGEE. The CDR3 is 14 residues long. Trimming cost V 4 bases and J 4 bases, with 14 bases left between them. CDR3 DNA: TGTGCCAGCAGCCCCCATACGGAGGGCACTGAAGCTTTCTTT. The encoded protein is CASSPHTEGTEAFF.